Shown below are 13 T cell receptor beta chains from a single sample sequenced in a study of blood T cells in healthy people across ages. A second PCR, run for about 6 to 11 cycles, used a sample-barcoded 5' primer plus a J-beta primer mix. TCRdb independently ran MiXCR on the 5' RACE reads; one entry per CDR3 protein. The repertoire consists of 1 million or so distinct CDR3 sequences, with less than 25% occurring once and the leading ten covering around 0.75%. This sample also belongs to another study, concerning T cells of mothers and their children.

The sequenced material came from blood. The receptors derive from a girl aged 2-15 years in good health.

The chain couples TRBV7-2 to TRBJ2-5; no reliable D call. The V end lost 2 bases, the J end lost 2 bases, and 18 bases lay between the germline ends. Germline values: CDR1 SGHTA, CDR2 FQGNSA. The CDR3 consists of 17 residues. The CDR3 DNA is TGTGCCAGCAGCTTAATCAGAAAGACCAGTTCTCAAGAGACCCAGTACTTC. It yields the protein CASSLIRKTSSQETQYF.

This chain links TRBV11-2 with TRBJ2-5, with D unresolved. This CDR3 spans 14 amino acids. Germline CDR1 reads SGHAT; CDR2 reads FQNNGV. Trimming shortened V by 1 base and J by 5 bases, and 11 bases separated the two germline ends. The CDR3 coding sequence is TGTGCCAGCAGCTTAGGGTCCAGGTTGGAGACCCAGTACTTC. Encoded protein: CASSLGSRLETQYF.

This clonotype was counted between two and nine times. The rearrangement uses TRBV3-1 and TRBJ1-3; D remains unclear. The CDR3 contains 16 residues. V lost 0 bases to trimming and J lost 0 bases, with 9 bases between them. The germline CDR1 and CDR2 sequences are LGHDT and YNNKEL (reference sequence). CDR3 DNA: TGTGCCAGCAGCCAAGATGAACTGCTCTCTGGAAACACCATATATTTT. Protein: CASSQDELLSGNTIYF.

The CDR3 spells CASSELGQYSSGYTF. Here the CDR3 DNA reads TGCGCCAGCAGTGAGTTGGGACAGTACTCTTCTGGCTACACCTTC. The chain combines TRBV10-2 with TRBJ1-2; 7 bases are shared with TRBD1. CDR3 length: 15 residues. Germline V lookup: CDR1 WSHSY, CDR2 SAAADI. V gave up 1 base and J gave up 7 bases; unmatched junction bases: 9.

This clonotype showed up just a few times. CDR3 coding DNA: TGTGCCACCAGTGACCCGACGGCCGACCACAATGAGCAGTTCTTC. Translation: CATSDPTADHNEQFF. V gene TRBV24-1 combines with J gene TRBJ2-1; D gene ambiguous. The length of the CDR3 is 15 residues. Looked up from germline, CDR1 is KGHDR and CDR2 is SFDVKD. Deletions cut 4 bases from V and 5 bases from J, with 14 bases between.

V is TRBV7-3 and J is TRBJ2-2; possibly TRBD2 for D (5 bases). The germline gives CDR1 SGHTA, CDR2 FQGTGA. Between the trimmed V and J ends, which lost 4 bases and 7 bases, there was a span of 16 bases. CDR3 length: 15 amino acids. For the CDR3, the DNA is TGTGCCAGCAGCTATTACTCCCGGGGAGACGGGGAGCTGTTTTTT. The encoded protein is CASSYYSRGDGELFF.

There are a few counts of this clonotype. Written as DNA, the CDR3 is TGCGCCAGCAGCTCTCAGGGGGCTTCAGGGGAGACCCAGTACTTC. It yields the protein CASSSQGASGETQYF. The chain carries TRBV5-1 and TRBJ2-5; 8 bases align to TRBD1. Germline lookup yields CDR1 SGHRS and CDR2 YFSETQ. This CDR3 comprises 15 residues. With V trimmed by 3 bases and J by 5 bases, 9 bases remained unmatched.

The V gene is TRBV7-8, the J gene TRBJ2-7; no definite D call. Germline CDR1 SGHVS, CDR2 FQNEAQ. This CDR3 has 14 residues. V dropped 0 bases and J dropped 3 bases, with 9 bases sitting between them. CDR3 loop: CASSLAPASYEQYF. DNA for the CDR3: TGTGCCAGCAGCTTAGCGCCCGCAAGCTACGAGCAGTACTTC. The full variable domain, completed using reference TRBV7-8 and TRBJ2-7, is GAGVSQSPRYKVAKRGQDVALRCDPISGHVSLFWYQQALGQGPEFLTYFQNEAQLDKSGLPSDRFFAERPEGSVSTLKIQRTQQEDSAVYLCASSLAPASYEQYFGPGTRLTVT.

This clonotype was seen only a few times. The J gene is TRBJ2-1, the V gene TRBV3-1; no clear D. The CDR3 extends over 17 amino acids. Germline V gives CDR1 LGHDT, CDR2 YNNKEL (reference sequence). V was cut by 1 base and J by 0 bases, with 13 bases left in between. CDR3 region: CASSQALWADSYNEQFF. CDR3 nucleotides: TGTGCCAGCAGCCAAGCCCTTTGGGCTGACTCCTACAATGAGCAGTTCTTC.

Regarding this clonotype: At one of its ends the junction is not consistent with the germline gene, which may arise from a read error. This CDR3 reads CASSSTGTGYNEQFF. CDR3 bases: TGCGCCAGCAGCTCCACAGGGACAGGGTACAATGAGCAGTTCTTC. This sequence joins TRBV7-8 and TRBJ2-1, with 9 bases matching TRBD1. Germline lookup yields CDR1 SGHVS and CDR2 FQNEAQ. The CDR3 loop spans 15 amino acids.

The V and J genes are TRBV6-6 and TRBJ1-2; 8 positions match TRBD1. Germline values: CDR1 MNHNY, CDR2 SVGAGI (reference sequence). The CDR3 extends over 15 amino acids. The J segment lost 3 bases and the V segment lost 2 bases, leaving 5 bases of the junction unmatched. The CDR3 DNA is TGTGCCAGCAGTTACCAGACAGGGGACTACTATGGCTACACCTTC. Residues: CASSYQTGDYYGYTF.

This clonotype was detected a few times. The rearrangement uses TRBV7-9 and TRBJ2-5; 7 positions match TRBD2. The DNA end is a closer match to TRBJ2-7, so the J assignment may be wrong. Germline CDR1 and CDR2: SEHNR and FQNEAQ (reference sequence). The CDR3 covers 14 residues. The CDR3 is CASSFSAGDYEQYF. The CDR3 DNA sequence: TGTGCCAGCAGCTTTAGCGCGGGAGACTACGAGCAGTACTTC.

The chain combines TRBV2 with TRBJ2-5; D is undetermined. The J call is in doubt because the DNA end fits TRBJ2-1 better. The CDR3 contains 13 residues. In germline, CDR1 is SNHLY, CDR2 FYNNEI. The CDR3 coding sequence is TGTGCCAGCAATGAGGCCCTTCGCAATGAGCAGTTCTTC. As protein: CASNEALRNEQFF.